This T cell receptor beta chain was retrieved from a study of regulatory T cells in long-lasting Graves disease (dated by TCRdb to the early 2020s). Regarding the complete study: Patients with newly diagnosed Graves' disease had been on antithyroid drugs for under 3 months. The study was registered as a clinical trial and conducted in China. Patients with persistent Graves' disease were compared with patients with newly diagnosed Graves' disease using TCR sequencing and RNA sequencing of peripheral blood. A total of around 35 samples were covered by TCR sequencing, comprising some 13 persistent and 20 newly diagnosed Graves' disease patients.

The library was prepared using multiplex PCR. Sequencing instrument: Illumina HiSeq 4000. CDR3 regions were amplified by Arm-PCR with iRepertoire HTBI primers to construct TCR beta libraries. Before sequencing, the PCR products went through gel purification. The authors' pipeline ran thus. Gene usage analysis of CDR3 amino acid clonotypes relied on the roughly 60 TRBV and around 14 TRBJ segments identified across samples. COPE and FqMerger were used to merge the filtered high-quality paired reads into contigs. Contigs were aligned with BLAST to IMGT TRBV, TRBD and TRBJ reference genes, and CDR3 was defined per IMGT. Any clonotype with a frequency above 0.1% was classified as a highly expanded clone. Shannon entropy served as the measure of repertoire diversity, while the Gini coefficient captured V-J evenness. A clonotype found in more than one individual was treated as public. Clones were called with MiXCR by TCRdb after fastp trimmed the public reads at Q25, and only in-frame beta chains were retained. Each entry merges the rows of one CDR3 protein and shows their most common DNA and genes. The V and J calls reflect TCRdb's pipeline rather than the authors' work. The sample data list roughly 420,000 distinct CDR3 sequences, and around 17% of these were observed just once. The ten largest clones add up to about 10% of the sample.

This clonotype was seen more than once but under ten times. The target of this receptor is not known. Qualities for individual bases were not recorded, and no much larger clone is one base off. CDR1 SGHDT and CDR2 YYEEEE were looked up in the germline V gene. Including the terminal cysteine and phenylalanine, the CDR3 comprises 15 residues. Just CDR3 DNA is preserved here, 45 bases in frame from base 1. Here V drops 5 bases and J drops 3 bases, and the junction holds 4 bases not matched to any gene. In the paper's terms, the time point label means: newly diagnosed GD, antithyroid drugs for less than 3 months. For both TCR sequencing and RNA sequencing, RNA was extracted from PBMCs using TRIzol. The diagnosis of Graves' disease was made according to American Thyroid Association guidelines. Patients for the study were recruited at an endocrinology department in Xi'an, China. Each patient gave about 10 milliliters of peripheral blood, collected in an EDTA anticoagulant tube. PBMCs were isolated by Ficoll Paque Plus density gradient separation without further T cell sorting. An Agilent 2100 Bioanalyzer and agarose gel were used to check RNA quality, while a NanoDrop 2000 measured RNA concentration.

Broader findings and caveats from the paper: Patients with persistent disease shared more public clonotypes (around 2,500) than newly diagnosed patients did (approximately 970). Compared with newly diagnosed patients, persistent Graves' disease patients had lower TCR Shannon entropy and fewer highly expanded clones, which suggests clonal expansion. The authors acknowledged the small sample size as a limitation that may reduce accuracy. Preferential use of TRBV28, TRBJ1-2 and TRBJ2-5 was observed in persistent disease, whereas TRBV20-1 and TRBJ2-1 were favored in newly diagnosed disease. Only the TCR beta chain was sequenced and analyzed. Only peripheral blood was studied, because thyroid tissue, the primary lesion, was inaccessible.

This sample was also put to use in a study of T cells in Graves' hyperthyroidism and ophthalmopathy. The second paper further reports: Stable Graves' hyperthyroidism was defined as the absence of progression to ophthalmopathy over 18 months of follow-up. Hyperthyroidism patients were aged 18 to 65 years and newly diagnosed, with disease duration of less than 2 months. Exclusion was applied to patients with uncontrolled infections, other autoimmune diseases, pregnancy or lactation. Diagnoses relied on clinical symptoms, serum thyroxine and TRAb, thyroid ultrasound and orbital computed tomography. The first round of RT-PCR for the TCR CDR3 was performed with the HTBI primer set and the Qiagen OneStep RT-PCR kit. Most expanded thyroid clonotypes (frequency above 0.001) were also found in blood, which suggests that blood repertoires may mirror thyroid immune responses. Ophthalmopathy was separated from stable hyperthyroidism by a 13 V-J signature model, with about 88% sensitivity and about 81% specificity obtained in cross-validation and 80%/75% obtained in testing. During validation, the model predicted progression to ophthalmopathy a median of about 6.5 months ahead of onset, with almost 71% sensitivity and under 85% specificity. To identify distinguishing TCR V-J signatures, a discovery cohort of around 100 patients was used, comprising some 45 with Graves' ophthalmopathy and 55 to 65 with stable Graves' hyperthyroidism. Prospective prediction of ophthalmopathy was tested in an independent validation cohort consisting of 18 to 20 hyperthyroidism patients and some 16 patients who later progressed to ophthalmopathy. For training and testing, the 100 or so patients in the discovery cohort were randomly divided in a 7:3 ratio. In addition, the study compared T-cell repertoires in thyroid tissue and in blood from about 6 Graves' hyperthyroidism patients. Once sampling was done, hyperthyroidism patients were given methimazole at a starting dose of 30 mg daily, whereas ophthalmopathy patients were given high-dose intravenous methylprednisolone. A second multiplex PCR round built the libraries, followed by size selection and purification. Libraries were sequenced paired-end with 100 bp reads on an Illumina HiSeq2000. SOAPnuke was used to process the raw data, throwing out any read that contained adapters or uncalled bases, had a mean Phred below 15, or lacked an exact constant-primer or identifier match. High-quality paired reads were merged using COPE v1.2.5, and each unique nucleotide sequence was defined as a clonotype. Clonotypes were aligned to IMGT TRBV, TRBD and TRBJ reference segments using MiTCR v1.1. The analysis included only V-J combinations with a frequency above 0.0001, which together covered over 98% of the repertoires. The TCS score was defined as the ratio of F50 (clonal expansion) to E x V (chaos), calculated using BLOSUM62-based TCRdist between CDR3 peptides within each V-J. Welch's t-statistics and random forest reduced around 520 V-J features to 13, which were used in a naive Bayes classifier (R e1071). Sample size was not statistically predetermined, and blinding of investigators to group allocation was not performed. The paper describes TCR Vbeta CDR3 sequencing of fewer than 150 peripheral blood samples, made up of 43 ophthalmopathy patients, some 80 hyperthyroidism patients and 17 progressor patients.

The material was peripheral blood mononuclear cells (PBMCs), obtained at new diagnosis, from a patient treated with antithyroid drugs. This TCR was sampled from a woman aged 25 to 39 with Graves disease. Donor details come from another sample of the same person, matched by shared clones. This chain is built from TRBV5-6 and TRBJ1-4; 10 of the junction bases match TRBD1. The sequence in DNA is TGTGCCAGCAGTCCCGGACAGGGGGCTAATGAAAAACTGTTTTTT. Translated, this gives CASSPGQGANEKLFF.